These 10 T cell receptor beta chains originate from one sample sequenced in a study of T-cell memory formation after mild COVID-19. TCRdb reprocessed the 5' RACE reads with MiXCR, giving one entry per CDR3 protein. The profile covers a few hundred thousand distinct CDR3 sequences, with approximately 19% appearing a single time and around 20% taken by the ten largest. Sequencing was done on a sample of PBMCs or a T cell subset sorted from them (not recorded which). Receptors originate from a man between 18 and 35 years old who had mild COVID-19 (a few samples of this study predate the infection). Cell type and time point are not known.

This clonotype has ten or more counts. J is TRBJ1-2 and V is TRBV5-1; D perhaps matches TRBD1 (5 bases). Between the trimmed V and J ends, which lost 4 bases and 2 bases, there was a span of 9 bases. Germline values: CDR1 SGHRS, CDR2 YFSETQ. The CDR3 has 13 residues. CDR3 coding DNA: TGCGCCAGCAGCGAGGACATAAACTATGGCTACACCTTC. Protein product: CASSEDINYGYTF.

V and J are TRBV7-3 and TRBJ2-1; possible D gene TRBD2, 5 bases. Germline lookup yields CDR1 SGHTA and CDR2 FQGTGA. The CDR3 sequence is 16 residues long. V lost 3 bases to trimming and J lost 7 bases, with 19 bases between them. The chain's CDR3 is CASSFTDGGRSNEQFF. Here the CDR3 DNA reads TGTGCCAGCAGCTTCACCGACGGAGGAAGATCGAATGAGCAGTTCTTC.

The DNA for the CDR3 is TGTGCCAGCAGCGAACAGCCGGGGGGTGAAGCTTTCTTT. It yields the protein CASSEQPGGEAFF. This sequence joins TRBV7-2 and TRBJ1-1; a weak D match, TRBD1 (5 bases). Germline-derived CDR1 and CDR2 are SGHTA and FQGNSA. V was pared by 5 bases and J by 7 bases, with 14 bases between. The CDR3 extends over 13 amino acids.

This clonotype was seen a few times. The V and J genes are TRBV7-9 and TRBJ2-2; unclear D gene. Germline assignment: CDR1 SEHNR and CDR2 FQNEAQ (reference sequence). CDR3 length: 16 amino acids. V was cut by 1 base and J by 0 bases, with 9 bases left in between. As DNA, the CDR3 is TGTGCCAGCAGCTTAGTGGCACAGACGAACACCGGGGAGCTGTTTTTT. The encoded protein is CASSLVAQTNTGELFF.

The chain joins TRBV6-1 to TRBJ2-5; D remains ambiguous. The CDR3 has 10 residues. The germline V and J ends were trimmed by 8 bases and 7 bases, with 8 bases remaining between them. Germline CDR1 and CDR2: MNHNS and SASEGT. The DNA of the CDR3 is TGTGCCAGCCGGTTGGGGACCCAGTACTTC. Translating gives CASRLGTQYF.

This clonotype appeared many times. CDR3 sequence (DNA): TGTGCCAGCAGTTTTATAGGCCGTCAAGAGACCCAGTACTTC. It translates to CASSFIGRQETQYF. This chain links TRBV12-3 or TRBV12-4 with TRBJ2-5, with unresolved D. Trimming cost V 3 bases and J 2 bases, with 10 bases left between them. CDR3 length: 14 residues.

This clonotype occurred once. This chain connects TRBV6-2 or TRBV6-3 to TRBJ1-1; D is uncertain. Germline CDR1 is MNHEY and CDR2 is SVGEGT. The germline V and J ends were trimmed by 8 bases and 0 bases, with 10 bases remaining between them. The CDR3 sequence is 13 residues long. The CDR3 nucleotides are TGTGCCAGCGAACGGAGAGTGAACACTGAAGCTTTCTTT. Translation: CASERRVNTEAFF.

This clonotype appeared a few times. The CDR3 loop is CASSQFEEGTGEVNEQFF. CDR3 sequence (DNA): TGCGCCAGCAGCCAGTTCGAGGAGGGGACAGGGGAAGTCAATGAGCAGTTCTTC. The chain carries TRBV5-1 and TRBJ2-1; TRBD1 aligns across 10 bases. Trimming cost V 4 bases and J 6 bases; bases outside gene matches: 16. The CDR3 has 18 amino acids. Germline V gene sequence: CDR1 SGHRS, CDR2 YFSETQ. The whole variable domain, filled in from reference TRBV5-1 and TRBJ2-1, reads KAGVTQTPRYLIKTRGQQVTLSCSPISGHRSVSWYQQTPGQGLQFLFEYFSETQRNKGNFPGRFSGRQFSNSRSEMNVSTLELGDSALYLCASSQFEEGTGEVNEQFFGPGTRLTVL.

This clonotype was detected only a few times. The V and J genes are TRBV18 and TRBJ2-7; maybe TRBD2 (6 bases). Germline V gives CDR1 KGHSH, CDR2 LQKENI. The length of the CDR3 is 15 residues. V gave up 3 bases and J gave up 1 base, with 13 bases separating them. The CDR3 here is CASSPSVAESYEQYV. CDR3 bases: TGTGCCAGCTCACCGTCGGTAGCGGAGTCCTACGAGCAGTACGTC.

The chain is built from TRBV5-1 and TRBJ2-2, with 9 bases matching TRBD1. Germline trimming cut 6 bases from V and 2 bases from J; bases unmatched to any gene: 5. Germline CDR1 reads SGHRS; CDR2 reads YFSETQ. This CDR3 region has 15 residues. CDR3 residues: CASMADRGNTGELFF. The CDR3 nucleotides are TGCGCCAGCATGGCGGACAGGGGTAACACCGGGGAGCTGTTTTTT.